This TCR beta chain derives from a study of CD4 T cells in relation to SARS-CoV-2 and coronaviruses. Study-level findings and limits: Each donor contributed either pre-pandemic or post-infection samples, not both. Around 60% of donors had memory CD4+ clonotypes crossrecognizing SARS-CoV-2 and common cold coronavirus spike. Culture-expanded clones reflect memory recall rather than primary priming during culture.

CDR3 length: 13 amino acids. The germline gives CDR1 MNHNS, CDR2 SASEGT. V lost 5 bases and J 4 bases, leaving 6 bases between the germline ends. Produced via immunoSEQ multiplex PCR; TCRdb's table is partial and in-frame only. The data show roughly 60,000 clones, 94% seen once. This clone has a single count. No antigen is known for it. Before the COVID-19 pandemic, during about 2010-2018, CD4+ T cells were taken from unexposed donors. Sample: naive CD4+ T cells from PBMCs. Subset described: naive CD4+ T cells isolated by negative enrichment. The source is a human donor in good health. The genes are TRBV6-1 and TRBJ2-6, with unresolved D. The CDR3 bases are TGTGCCAGCAGTCCTGGGGGGGCCAACGTCCTGACTTTC. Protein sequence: CASSPGGANVLTF.